This T cell receptor (beta chain) was recovered during a study of blood T cell repertoires in COVID-19 (dated by TCRdb to about 2020). For the study in its entirety: The collaborator samples originated in the United States, Italy and Spain and spanned the acute and convalescent phases of COVID-19. The repertoires were made available in a free public database intended to serve as a resource for research on the immune response to SARS-CoV-2. The dataset comprised deeply sampled blood TCRbeta repertoires from subjects exposed to, actively infected with, or recovered from COVID-19. Where HLA class I and class II types were available, the types were taken from metadata supplied by the sample provider, not from assay-based typing. The samples were drawn from two sources: the first 160 participants of the ongoing ImmuneRACE study, and 1,254 subjects contributed by 6 global collaborators. The prospective study material was composed of cDNA or gDNA derived from T cells, B-cell-depleted T cells, or PBMCs. A de-identified subject ID, COVID-19 status, age in years and sex were almost always included in the sample metadata. The paper as a whole reports these results and caveats: Clinical and demographic metadata were provided uncurated, with the amount varying by source and participant.

As to this clone: The target of this receptor is not known. Base-call qualities are not available, and no considerably larger clone is one nucleotide away.

TCRbeta CDR3 regions were amplified from genomic DNA using the immunoSEQ Assay, a bias-controlled multiplex PCR. The original methods were these. The number of nucleated cells in each sample was estimated from the amplification of reference gene primers within the assay. Sequence reads were collapsed and filtered to measure the absolute abundance of every unique TCRbeta CDR3 rearrangement. For each sample, productive Simpson clonality was calculated as the square root of Simpson's diversity index across productive rearrangements. As stored in TCRdb, this immuneACCESS dataset retains in-frame rearrangements with V and J assigned. A fraction of the clones does not appear; measured against another copy, unresolved V genes explain less than half of the discrepancy, and the remainder lacks a known reason. V, J and clone size are those of that table, while D and trimming were read from the DNA. This sample comprises tens of thousands of clones, more than 75% of them detected only once. The ten largest account for over 15% of the sample.

The CDR3 numbers 15 residues from cysteine through phenylalanine. Just the 45-base CDR3 DNA is kept, in frame starting at base 1. V drops 1 base and J drops 8 bases, leaving 15 bases in between. The CDR1 and CDR2 encoded by the germline V gene (reference sequence) are LGHDT and YNNKEL. Whole blood was collected in K2EDTA tubes by collaborating institutions according to the institutions' own protocols. Collaborator samples were shipped for TCRbeta analysis as frozen whole blood, isolated PBMCs, or DNA extracted from either sample type. This clonotype was sampled from a human donor in a cohort sampled during active COVID-19. The chain employs TRBV3-1 (or the pseudogene TRBV3-2) and TRBJ1-3; the D gene assignment is ambiguous. The sample consisted of peripheral blood. The DNA sequence follows: TGTGCCAGCAGCCAAGTCCCCAAGCGGCAGGACACCATATATTTT. Translated, it gives CASSQVPKRQDTIYF.